Following are 9 T cell receptor beta chains from one sample sequenced in a study of cytomegalovirus exposure and HLA in healthy donors (dated by TCRdb to 2017 to 2019). The library relied on the immunoSEQ multiplex PCR assay. For the multiplex PCR, a mixture combining 60 forward primers for TCR Vbeta segments and 13 reverse primers for TCR Jbeta segments was used. The table comes from immuneACCESS by way of TCRdb, which keeps in-frame sequences with V and J called. Part of the clones is missing from these tables; in studies checked, under half for an unresolved V gene and the rest for unknown reasons. A total of over 100,000 clones appear in this sample, roughly 76% of them only once. Together, the top ten hold 12% of the sample. Sequenced input: PBMCs. Every receptor here comes from a woman aged 40 to 49 in good health and CMV-seropositive.

V and J are TRBV5-4 and TRBJ2-2; TRBD2 agrees at 8 bases. V lost 6 bases to trimming and J lost 5 bases; unmatched junction nucleotides: 9. Germline V CDR1 and CDR2: SGHNT, YYREEE (reference sequence). The CDR3 contains 15 residues. The CDR3 DNA is TGTGCCAGCAACGTGGGGACTAGTAGGACCGGGGAGCTGTTTTTT. It encodes CASNVGTSRTGELFF.

The chain links TRBV7-9 to TRBJ1-1; 7 bases line up with TRBD1. Trimming cost V 3 bases and J 0 bases; bases outside gene matches: 4. The CDR3 has 15 amino acids. CDR1 and CDR2 (germline): SEHNR, FQNEAQ (reference sequence). The CDR3 here is CASSFQGVMNTEAFF. CDR3 DNA sequence: TGTGCCAGCAGCTTTCAGGGGGTTATGAACACTGAAGCTTTCTTT.

This sequence joins TRBV5-1 and TRBJ2-7; D is unresolved. Between the trimmed V and J ends, which lost 0 bases and 3 bases, there was a span of 10 bases. CDR3 size: 14 residues. Germline CDR1 reads SGHRS; CDR2 reads YFSETQ. CDR3 protein: CASSLARIYYEQYF. The CDR3 DNA reads as TGCGCCAGCAGCTTGGCCAGGATCTACTACGAGCAGTACTTC.

J is TRBJ1-2 and V is TRBV6-5; TRBD1 aligns across 8 bases. The J segment lost 9 bases and the V segment lost 6 bases, leaving 12 bases of the junction unmatched. The germline V gene encodes CDR1 MNHEY and CDR2 SVGAGI. The CDR3 runs to 14 residues. This chain's CDR3 is CASSQRGDRGRYTF. The CDR3 DNA is TGTGCCAGCAGCCAGAGGGGAGACAGGGGTCGCTACACCTTC.

This clone was detected once. This chain joins TRBV7-2 and TRBJ1-1, with 7 positions matching TRBD1. The CDR3 loop spans 14 amino acids. The junction had 7 bases not matched to a gene; V was cut back by 4 bases and J by 5 bases. CDR1 is SGHTA, CDR2 FQGNSA, per germline. The DNA for the CDR3 is TGTGCCAGCAGCTCTGGGACAGTCTTAACTGAAGCTTTCTTT. Its protein product is CASSSGTVLTEAFF.

This rearrangement joins TRBV10-2 to TRBJ2-7; D is possibly TRBD2 (5 bases). V was clipped by 10 bases and J by 3 bases, with 16 bases between them. The CDR3 is 13 amino acids. Per the germline V gene, CDR1 is WSHSY and CDR2 is SAAADI. CDR3 amino acids: CATLRTHNYEQYF. In nucleotides, the CDR3 is TGCGCCACCCTACGGACTCATAACTACGAGCAGTACTTC.

This chain uses TRBV4-2 with TRBJ2-7; TRBD1 is a possible D gene (6 bases). The V gene's germline CDR1 is LGHNA and CDR2 YNFKEQ. The CDR3 totals 13 residues. Between the trimmed V and J ends, which lost 8 bases and 1 base, there was a span of 12 bases. In nucleotides, the CDR3 is TGTGCCAGCGGCAAGGACAGATCCTACGAGCAGTACTTC. Protein product: CASGKDRSYEQYF.

This clone was counted a few times. This specimen includes other DNA sequences encoding the same CDR3. In nucleotides, the CDR3 is TGCAGCGTCGTGACAGGGAACTATGGCTACACCTTC. Translating gives CSVVTGNYGYTF. V usage is TRBV29-1 and J usage is TRBJ1-2; 7 nucleotides agree with TRBD1. Germline CDR1 is SQVTM and CDR2 is ANQGSEA. The CDR3 contains 12 residues. The V and J ends lost 6 bases and 2 bases, in that order; junction bases with no gene match: 3.

The V call is TRBV9, the J call TRBJ2-3; 12 nucleotides agree with TRBD2. CDR3 length equals 16 residues. Germline V CDR1 and CDR2: SGDLS, YYNGEE. With V trimmed by 2 bases and J by 4 bases, 5 bases remained unmatched. CDR3 protein: CASSVLAGGLADTQYF. For the CDR3, the DNA is TGTGCCAGCAGCGTTCTAGCGGGGGGGCTAGCAGATACGCAGTATTTT.